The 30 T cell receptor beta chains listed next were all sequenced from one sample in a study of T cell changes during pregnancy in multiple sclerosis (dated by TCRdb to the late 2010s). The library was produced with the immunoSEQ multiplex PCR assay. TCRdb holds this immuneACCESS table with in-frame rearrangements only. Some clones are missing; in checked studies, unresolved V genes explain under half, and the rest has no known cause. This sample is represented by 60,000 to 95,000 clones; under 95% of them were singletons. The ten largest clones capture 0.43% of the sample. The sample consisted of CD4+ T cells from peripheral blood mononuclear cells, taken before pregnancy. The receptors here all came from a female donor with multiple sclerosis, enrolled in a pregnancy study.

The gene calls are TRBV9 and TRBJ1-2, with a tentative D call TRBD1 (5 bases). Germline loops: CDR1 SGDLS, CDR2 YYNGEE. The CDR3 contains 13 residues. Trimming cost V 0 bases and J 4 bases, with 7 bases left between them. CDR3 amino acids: CASSVGGGYGYTF. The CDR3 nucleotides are TGTGCCAGCAGCGTAGGGGGGGGCTATGGCTACACCTTC.

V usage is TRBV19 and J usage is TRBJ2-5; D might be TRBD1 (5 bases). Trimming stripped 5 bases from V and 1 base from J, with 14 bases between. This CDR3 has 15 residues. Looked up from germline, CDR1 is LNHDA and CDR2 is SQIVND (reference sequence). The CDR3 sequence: CASSLYLQGQETQYF. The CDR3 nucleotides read TGTGCCAGTAGTCTCTACCTGCAGGGCCAAGAGACCCAGTACTTC.

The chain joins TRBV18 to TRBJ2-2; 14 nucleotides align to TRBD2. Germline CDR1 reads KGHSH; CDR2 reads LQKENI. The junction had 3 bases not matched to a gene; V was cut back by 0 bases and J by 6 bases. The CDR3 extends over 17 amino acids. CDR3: CASSPPLGLAGAGELFF. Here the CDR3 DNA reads TGTGCCAGCTCACCACCGTTGGGACTAGCGGGAGCCGGGGAGCTGTTTTTT.

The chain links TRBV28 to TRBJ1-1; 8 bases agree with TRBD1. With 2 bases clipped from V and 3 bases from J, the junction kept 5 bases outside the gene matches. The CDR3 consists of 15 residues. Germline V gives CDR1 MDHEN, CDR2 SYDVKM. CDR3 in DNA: TGTGCCAGCAGTTTAGCAGGGGGCTTGGACACTGAAGCTTTCTTT. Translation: CASSLAGGLDTEAFF.

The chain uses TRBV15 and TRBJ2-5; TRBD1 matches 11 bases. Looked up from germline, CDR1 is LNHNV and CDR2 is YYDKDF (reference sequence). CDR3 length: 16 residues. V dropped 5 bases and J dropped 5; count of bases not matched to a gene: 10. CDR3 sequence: CATSPTGQGAWETQYF. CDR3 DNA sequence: TGTGCCACCAGCCCAACTGGACAGGGGGCATGGGAGACCCAGTACTTC.

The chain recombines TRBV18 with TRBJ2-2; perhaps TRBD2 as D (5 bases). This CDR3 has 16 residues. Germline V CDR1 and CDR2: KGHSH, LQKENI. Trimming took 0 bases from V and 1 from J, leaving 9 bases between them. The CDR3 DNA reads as TGTGCCAGCTCACCACCTTCCAGCGGGAACACCGGGGAGCTGTTTTTT. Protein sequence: CASSPPSSGNTGELFF.

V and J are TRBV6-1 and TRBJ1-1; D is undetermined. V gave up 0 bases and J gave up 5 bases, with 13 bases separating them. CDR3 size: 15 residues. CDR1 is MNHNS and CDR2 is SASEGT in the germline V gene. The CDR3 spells CASSEAFWGGTEAFF. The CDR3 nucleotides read TGTGCCAGCAGTGAAGCGTTTTGGGGAGGGACTGAAGCTTTCTTT.

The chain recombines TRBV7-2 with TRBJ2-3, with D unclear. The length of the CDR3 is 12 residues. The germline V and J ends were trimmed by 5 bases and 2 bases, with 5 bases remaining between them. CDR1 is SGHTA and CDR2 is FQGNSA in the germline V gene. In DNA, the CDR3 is TGTGCCAGCAGCCCGTACACAGATACGCAGTATTTT. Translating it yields CASSPYTDTQYF.

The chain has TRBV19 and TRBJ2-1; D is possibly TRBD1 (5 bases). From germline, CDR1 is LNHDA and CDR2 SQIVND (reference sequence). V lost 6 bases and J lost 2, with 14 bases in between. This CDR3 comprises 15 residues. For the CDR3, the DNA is TGTGCCAGTAGGGCAAAAGGGGTTCCCTACAATGAGCAGTTCTTC. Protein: CASRAKGVPYNEQFF.

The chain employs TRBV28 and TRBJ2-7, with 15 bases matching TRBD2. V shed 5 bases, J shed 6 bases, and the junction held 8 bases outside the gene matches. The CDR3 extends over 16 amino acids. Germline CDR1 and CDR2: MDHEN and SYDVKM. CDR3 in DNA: TGTGCCAGCAGTGGACTAGCGGGAGGGTCCTTGGCCGAGCAGTACTTC. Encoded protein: CASSGLAGGSLAEQYF. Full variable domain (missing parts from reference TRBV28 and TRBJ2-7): DVKVTQSSRYLVKRTGEKVFLECVQDMDHENMFWYRQDPGLGLRLIYFSYDVKMKEKGDIPEGYSVSREKKERFSLILESASTNQTSMYLCASSGLAGGSLAEQYFGPGTRLTVT.

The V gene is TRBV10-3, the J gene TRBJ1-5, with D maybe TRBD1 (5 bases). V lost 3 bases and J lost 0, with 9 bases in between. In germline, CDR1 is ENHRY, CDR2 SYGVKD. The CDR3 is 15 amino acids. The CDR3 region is CAISERQGSNQPQHF. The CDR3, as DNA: TGTGCCATCAGTGAACGTCAGGGTAGCAATCAGCCCCAGCATTTT.

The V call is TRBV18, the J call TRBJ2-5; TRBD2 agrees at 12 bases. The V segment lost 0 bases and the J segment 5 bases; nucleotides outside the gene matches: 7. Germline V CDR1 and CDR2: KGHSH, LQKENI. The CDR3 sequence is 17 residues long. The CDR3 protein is CASSPPTLAGGTETQYF. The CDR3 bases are TGTGCCAGCTCACCACCGACACTAGCGGGGGGCACGGAGACCCAGTACTTC.

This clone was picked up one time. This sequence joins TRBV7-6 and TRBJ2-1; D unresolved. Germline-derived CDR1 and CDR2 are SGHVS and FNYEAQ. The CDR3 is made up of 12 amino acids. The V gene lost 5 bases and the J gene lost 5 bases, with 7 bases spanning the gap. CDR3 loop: CASSPTHNEQFF. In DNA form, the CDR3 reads TGTGCCAGCAGCCCTACCCACAATGAGCAGTTCTTC.

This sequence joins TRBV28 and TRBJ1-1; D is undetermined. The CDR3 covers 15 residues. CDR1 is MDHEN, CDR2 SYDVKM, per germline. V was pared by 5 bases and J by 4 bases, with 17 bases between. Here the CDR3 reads CASSPARAGGTEAFF. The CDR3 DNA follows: TGTGCCAGCAGTCCGGCGAGGGCGGGTGGCACTGAAGCTTTCTTT. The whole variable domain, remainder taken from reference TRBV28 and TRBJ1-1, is DVKVTQSSRYLVKRTGEKVFLECVQDMDHENMFWYRQDPGLGLRLIYFSYDVKMKEKGDIPEGYSVSREKKERFSLILESASTNQTSMYLCASSPARAGGTEAFFGQGTRLTVV.

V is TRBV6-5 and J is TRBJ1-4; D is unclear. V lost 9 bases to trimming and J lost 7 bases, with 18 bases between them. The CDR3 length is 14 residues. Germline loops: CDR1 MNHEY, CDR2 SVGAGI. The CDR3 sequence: CASRKQMITEKLFF. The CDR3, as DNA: TGTGCCAGTAGAAAACAGATGATAACTGAAAAACTGTTTTTT.

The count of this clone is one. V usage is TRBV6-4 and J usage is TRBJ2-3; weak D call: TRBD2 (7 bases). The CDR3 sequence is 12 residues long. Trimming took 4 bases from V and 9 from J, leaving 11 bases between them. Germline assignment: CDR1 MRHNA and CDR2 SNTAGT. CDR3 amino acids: CASSVTGGTQYF. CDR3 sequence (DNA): TGTGCCAGCAGTGTTACGGGGGGCACGCAGTATTTT.

DNA for the CDR3: TGTGCCAGTAGTATCAGGACAGGGGATGGCTACACCTTC. Encoded protein: CASSIRTGDGYTF. V usage is TRBV19 and J usage is TRBJ1-2; 9 nucleotides line up with TRBD1. CDR3 length: 13 residues. The V gene end was trimmed by 3 bases and the J gene end by 6 bases; junction bases not matched to a gene: 2. Germline V gene data show CDR1 as LNHDA and CDR2 as SQIVND (reference sequence).

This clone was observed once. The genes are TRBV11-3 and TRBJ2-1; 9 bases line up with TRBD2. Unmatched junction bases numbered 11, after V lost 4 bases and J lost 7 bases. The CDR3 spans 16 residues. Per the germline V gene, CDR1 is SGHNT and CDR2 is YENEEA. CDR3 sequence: CASSSRVAGAVNEQFF. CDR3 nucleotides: TGTGCCAGCAGCTCTCGGGTAGCGGGAGCGGTGAATGAGCAGTTCTTC. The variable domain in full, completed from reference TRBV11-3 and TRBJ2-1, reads EAGVVQSPRYKIIEKKQPVAFWCNPISGHNTLYWYLQNLGQGPELLIRYENEEAVDDSQLPKDRFSAERLKGVDSTLKIQPAELGDSAVYLCASSSRVAGAVNEQFFGPGTRLTVL.

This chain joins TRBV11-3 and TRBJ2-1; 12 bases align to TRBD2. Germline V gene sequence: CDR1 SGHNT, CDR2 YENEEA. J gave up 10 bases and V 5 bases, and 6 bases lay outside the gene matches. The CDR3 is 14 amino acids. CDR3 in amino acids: CASSLTSGSVEQFF. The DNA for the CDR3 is TGTGCCAGCAGCCTGACTAGCGGGAGCGTGGAGCAGTTCTTC.

The CDR3 sequence: CASSKVPSGYTF. CDR3 in DNA: TGTGCCAGCAGCAAAGTTCCCAGTGGCTACACCTTC. The V gene is TRBV21-1, the J gene TRBJ1-2; TRBD1 is taken as the D call from the table, unchecked against the DNA. TRBV21-1 is termed a pseudogene. CDR3 size: 12 residues.

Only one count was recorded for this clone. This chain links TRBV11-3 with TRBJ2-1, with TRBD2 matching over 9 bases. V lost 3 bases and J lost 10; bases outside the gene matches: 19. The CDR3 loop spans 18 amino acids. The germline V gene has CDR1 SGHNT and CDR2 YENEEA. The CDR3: CASSFRGSTAGGPGEQFF. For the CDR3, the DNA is TGTGCCAGCAGCTTCCGGGGGTCTACGGCGGGGGGGCCCGGGGAGCAGTTCTTC.

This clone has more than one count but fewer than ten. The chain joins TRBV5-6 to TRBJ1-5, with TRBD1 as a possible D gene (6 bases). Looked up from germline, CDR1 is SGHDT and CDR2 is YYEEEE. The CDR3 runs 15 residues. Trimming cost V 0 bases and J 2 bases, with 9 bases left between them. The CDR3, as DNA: TGTGCCAGCAGCTTGGCAGGGGTCGGCAATCAGCCCCAGCATTTT. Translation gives CASSLAGVGNQPQHF.

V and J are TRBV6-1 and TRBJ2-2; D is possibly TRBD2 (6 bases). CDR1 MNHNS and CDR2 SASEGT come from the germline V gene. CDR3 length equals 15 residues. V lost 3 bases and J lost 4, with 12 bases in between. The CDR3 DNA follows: TGTGCCAGCAGTGATAGCGGCCGCCTCACCGGGGAGCTGTTTTTT. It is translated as CASSDSGRLTGELFF.

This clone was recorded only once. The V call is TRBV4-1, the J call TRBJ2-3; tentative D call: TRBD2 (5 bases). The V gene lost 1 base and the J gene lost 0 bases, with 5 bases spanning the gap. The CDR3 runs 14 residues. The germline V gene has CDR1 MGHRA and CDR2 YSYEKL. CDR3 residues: CASSQAGSTDTQYF. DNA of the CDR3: TGCGCCAGCAGCCAAGCGGGAAGCACAGATACGCAGTATTTT.

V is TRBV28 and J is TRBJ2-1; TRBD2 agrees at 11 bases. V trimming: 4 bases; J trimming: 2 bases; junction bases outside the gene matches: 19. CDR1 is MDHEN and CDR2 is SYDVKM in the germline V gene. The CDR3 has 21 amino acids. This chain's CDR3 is CASSSYTNRLAGTTAYNEQFF. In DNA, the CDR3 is TGTGCCAGCAGTTCCTACACCAATAGACTAGCGGGAACGACGGCCTACAATGAGCAGTTCTTC.

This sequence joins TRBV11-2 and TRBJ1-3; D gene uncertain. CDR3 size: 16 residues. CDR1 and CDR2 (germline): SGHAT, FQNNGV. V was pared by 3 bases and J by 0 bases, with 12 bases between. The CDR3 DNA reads TGTGCCAGCAGCTTTTACACCGCCAGCTCTGGAAACACCATATATTTT. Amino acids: CASSFYTASSGNTIYF.

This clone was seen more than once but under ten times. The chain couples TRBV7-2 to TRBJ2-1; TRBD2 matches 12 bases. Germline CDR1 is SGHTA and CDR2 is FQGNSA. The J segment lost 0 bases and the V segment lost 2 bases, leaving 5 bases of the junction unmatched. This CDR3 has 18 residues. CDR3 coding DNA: TGTGCCAGCAGCTTAAGACTAGCGGGGGCGAGCTCCTACAATGAGCAGTTCTTC. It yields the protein CASSLRLAGASSYNEQFF.

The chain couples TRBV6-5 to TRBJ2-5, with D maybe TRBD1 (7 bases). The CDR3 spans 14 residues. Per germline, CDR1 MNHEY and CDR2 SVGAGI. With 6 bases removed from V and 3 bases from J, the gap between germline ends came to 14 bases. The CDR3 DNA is TGTGCCAGCAGCCTCGCGGGACAGAAAGAGACCCAGTACTTC. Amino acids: CASSLAGQKETQYF.

In nucleotides, the CDR3 is TGTGCCAGCAGTTTATATGGGACAGGGGGTGAAAAACTGTTTTTT. This encodes CASSLYGTGGEKLFF. The V gene is TRBV28, the J gene TRBJ1-4; 11 nucleotides align to TRBD1. The CDR3 extends over 15 amino acids. Germline-derived CDR1 and CDR2 are MDHEN and SYDVKM. Trimming at V came to 1 base and at J to 7 bases, leaving 2 bases not matched to a gene. Full variable domain (rest looked up from reference TRBV28 and TRBJ1-4): DVKVTQSSRYLVKRTGEKVFLECVQDMDHENMFWYRQDPGLGLRLIYFSYDVKMKEKGDIPEGYSVSREKKERFSLILESASTNQTSMYLCASSLYGTGGEKLFFGSGTQLSVL.

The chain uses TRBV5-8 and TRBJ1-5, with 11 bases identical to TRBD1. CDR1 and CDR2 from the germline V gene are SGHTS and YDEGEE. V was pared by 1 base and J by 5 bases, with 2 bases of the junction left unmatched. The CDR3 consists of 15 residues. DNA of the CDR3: TGTGCCAGCAGCTTGCGGGACAGGGGGTATCAGCCCCAGCATTTT. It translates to CASSLRDRGYQPQHF.